This TCR beta chain originates from a study of blood T cells in healthy people across ages. The trim removed 0 bases at V and 1 base at J, leaving 12 bases unmatched. The CDR3 totals 18 residues. Germline V gene lookup returns CDR1 DFQATT and CDR2 SNEGSKA (reference sequence). Through a sample-barcoded 5' primer and a J-beta primer mix, a second PCR was run for roughly 7 to 11 cycles. TCRdb analysed the 5' RACE reads with MiXCR anew, one entry per CDR3 protein. The table has approximately 800,000 distinct CDR3 sequences, 35% to 40% seen once. The table lists this clonotype with a count of one. The antigen remains unidentified. General study results and limits: While age rose, TCR beta diversity per million T cells dropped in a roughly linear way.

Isolation per sample recovered at least 6 million PBMCs. V is TRBV20-1 and J is TRBJ2-1; 7 positions agree with TRBD2. The sequenced sample consisted of blood. This receptor was obtained from a young man in good health. Here the CDR3 reads CSARDRKRPGRSYNEQFF. In DNA, the CDR3 is TGCAGTGCTAGAGATCGAAAGCGACCCGGGAGGTCCTACAATGAGCAGTTCTTC.